This T cell receptor beta chain was observed in a study of immune cell composition in non-small cell lung cancer. About the study: Tumours were mainly lung adenocarcinoma or squamous cell carcinoma. Findings and caveats of the study: Adenocarcinomas with higher top tumour-associated clone frequency had more reactive TILs. Lung squamous cell carcinoma tumours had significantly higher top 10 clone scores and productive clonality than lung adenocarcinoma.

This clone occurred once. Its antigen is unknown. There are 15 residues in the CDR3. Per the germline V gene, CDR1 is MNHNS and CDR2 is SASEGT. Trimming cost V 6 bases and J 4 bases; bases outside gene matches: 7. Frozen unsorted single-cell suspensions supplied the genomic DNA. The assay was immunoSEQ multiplex PCR, and TCRdb's table has in-frame clones only and misses some. The repertoire holds about 10,000 clones, 65% to 70% seen once, with approximately 8.7% in the top ten. The sample comprised lung tumor tissue. The sequence derives from a human donor with non-small cell lung cancer. The chain combines TRBV6-1 with TRBJ1-5; 9 bases agree with TRBD1. The CDR3 protein is CASRMDRGWNQPQHF. CDR3 coding DNA: TGTGCCAGCAGGATGGACAGGGGTTGGAATCAGCCCCAGCATTTT.